This TCR beta chain stems from a study of OX40 agonist ivuxolimab in advanced cancers. On this clone: The antigen is not known.

This CDR3 spans 15 amino acids. Trimming took off 5 bases at V and 7 bases at J, with 21 bases between the two ends. Germline assignment: CDR1 SGHNT and CDR2 YYREEE (reference sequence). The data were produced by immunoSEQ multiplex PCR, yet TCRdb's version contains in-frame clones alone and is incomplete. Among around 69,000 clones listed, about 90% were seen once. Study-level points and caveats: Determination of antigen specificity was not performed for the expanded peripheral T cells.

The chain recombines TRBV5-4 with TRBJ1-2, with a possible D match to TRBD1 (5 bases). This TCR came from an adult with an advanced solid tumor such as melanoma, head and neck, liver or kidney cancer. This specimen consisted of CD4+ or CD8+ T cells sorted from blood, obtained in a trial of the OX40 agonist ivuxolimab. CDR3 DNA: TGTGCCAGCAGTCTCTCGGGGGGGGTAGCGGGTGGCTACACCTTC. This gives the protein CASSLSGGVAGGYTF. The entire variable domain, with the rest obtained from reference TRBV5-4 and TRBJ1-2, is as follows: ETGVTQSPTHLIKTRGQQVTLRCSSQSGHNTVSWYQQALGQGPQFIFQYYREEENGRGNFPPRFSGLQFPNYSSELNVNALELDDSALYLCASSLSGGVAGGYTFGSGTRLTVV.